These T cell receptor beta chains were read from a single sample in a study of CD4 T cells in relation to SARS-CoV-2 and coronaviruses. Only in-frame clones appear in the TCRdb table, and some are missing; sequencing was by immunoSEQ multiplex PCR. The repertoire has 20,000 to 30,000 clones, roughly four fifths of them found once; the top ten carry around 13%. No antigens are known for them. The sample consisted of CD4+ T cells from PBMCs, cultured in vitro. The receptors were gathered from a human donor in good health. Both conserved end residues are part of each CDR3. D genes are given only for firm matches. Where a row states a size, it is once, few, many or the class of an expanded clone; other rows omit it.

j_gene: TRBJ1-1
d_gene: NA
abundance: NA
v_gene: TRBV5-1
CDR3aa: CASSPTGQLGAFF
CDR3nt: TGCGCCAGCAGCCCTACAGGGCAACTGGGAGCTTTCTTT

j_gene: TRBJ1-2
d_gene: NA
abundance: NA
v_gene: TRBV3-1/TRBV3-2
CDR3aa: CASSQVDWQLYGYTF
CDR3nt: TGTGCCAGCAGCCAAGTGGATTGGCAGCTCTATGGCTACACCTTC

j_gene: TRBJ1-2
d_gene: NA
abundance: once
v_gene: TRBV9
CDR3aa: CASREFNYGYTF
CDR3nt: TGTGCCAGCAGGGAATTTAACTATGGCTACACCTTC

j_gene: TRBJ1-1
d_gene: TRBD1
abundance: NA
v_gene: TRBV5-1
CDR3aa: CASSLRGQGAGNTEAFF
CDR3nt: TGCGCCAGCAGCCTCCGAGGACAGGGGGCTGGGAACACTGAAGCTTTCTTT

j_gene: TRBJ1-1
d_gene: NA
abundance: NA
v_gene: TRBV2
CDR3aa: CASNPDSFEAFF
CDR3nt: TGTGCCAGCAATCCCGACAGCTTTGAAGCTTTCTTT

j_gene: TRBJ2-1
d_gene: TRBD2
abundance: NA
v_gene: TRBV9
CDR3aa: CASSVGAGGLNEQFF
CDR3nt: TGTGCCAGCAGCGTAGGGGCGGGGGGGCTAAATGAGCAGTTCTTC

j_gene: TRBJ2-1
d_gene: NA
abundance: NA
v_gene: TRBV3-1/TRBV3-2
CDR3aa: CASSQGEVYNEQFF
CDR3nt: TGTGCCAGCAGCCAAGGGGAGGTATACAATGAGCAGTTCTTC

j_gene: TRBJ1-1
d_gene: NA
abundance: NA
v_gene: TRBV9
CDR3aa: CASSVAGGRIIF
CDR3nt: TGTGCCAGCAGCGTAGCTGGGGGACGGATAATATTT

j_gene: TRBJ1-2
d_gene: NA
abundance: few
v_gene: TRBV7-2
CDR3aa: CASSLAGNYGYTF
CDR3nt: TGTGCCAGCAGCCTAGCAGGAAACTATGGCTACACCTTC

j_gene: TRBJ1-2
d_gene: TRBD1
abundance: few
v_gene: TRBV19
CDR3aa: CASSFMGQPNYGYTF
CDR3nt: TGTGCCAGTAGTTTCATGGGACAGCCTAACTATGGCTACACCTTC

j_gene: TRBJ1-2
d_gene: TRBD1
abundance: NA
v_gene: TRBV6-5
CDR3aa: CASSRQGSNYGYTF
CDR3nt: TGTGCCAGCAGTAGACAGGGCTCTAACTATGGCTACACCTTC

j_gene: TRBJ1-1
d_gene: NA
abundance: once
v_gene: TRBV7-8
CDR3aa: CASSLAGDTEAFF
CDR3nt: TGTGCCAGCAGCTTAGCGGGGGACACTGAAGCTTTCTTT

j_gene: TRBJ2-1
d_gene: NA
abundance: NA
v_gene: TRBV4-1
CDR3aa: CASSQGWARQFF
CDR3nt: TGCGCCAGCAGCCAAGGATGGGCAAGGCAGTTCTTC

j_gene: TRBJ1-5
d_gene: NA
abundance: NA
v_gene: TRBV4-2
CDR3aa: CASSQEGRVNQPQHF
CDR3nt: TGTGCCAGCAGCCAAGAAGGCCGGGTAAATCAGCCCCAGCATTTT

j_gene: TRBJ2-1
d_gene: NA
abundance: NA
v_gene: TRBV4-3
CDR3aa: CASSQDWGRLGDNEQFF
CDR3nt: TGCGCCAGCAGCCAAGATTGGGGGAGACTAGGGGACAATGAGCAGTTCTTC

j_gene: TRBJ1-6
d_gene: NA
abundance: NA
v_gene: TRBV7-9
CDR3aa: CASSSDRRGVSYNSPLHF
CDR3nt: TGTGCCAGCAGCTCTGACCGGAGGGGAGTCTCCTATAATTCACCCCTCCACTTT

j_gene: TRBJ1-2
d_gene: TRBD1
abundance: NA
v_gene: TRBV6-5
CDR3aa: CASSYLGQGTPDGYTF
CDR3nt: TGTGCCAGCAGTTACTTGGGACAGGGGACGCCGGATGGCTACACCTTC

j_gene: TRBJ1-5
d_gene: NA
abundance: NA
v_gene: TRBV4-1
CDR3aa: CASSLSPYSNQPQHF
CDR3nt: TGCGCCAGCAGCCTCTCACCTTATAGCAATCAGCCCCAGCATTTT

j_gene: TRBJ2-5
d_gene: TRBD1
abundance: NA
v_gene: TRBV6-5
CDR3aa: CASSWDRGAETQYF
CDR3nt: TGTGCCAGCAGTTGGGACAGGGGAGCAGAGACCCAGTACTTC

j_gene: TRBJ2-7
d_gene: TRBD2
abundance: NA
v_gene: TRBV6-5
CDR3aa: CASSGTSGSDEQYF
CDR3nt: TGTGCCAGCAGCGGGACTAGCGGGAGCGACGAGCAGTACTTC

j_gene: TRBJ2-4
d_gene: TRBD1
abundance: NA
v_gene: TRBV12-5
CDR3aa: CASGTGQSLAKNIQYF
CDR3nt: TGTGCTAGTGGCACGGGACAGTCCCTAGCCAAAAACATTCAGTACTTC

j_gene: TRBJ2-5
d_gene: TRBD2
abundance: NA
v_gene: TRBV11-2
CDR3aa: CASSLRGGAGVQETQYF
CDR3nt: TGTGCCAGCAGCTTAAGGGGGGGAGCGGGGGTCCAAGAGACCCAGTACTTC

j_gene: TRBJ1-3
d_gene: NA
abundance: few
v_gene: TRBV11-3
CDR3aa: CASSFRDGGSGNTIYF
CDR3nt: TGTGCCAGCAGCTTCCGGGACGGAGGCTCTGGAAACACCATATATTTT

j_gene: TRBJ2-4
d_gene: TRBD2
abundance: NA
v_gene: TRBV18
CDR3aa: CASSREKRELNIQYF
CDR3nt: TGTGCCAGCTCCAGAGAAAAGCGGGAGTTGAACATTCAGTACTTC

j_gene: TRBJ2-3
d_gene: NA
abundance: NA
v_gene: TRBV5-6
CDR3aa: CASRNDLIDTQYF
CDR3nt: TGTGCCAGCAGAAACGACCTCATAGATACGCAGTATTTT

j_gene: TRBJ1-3
d_gene: NA
abundance: few
v_gene: TRBV5-1
CDR3aa: CASSLSWPGPGNTIYF
CDR3nt: TGCGCCAGCAGCTTATCTTGGCCCGGCCCTGGAAACACCATATATTTT

j_gene: TRBJ1-2
d_gene: TRBD1
abundance: NA
v_gene: TRBV4-3
CDR3aa: CASSQEFVVRTGKGYTF
CDR3nt: TGCGCCAGCAGCCAAGAATTCGTGGTCCGGACAGGGAAAGGCTACACCTTC

j_gene: TRBJ2-3
d_gene: NA
abundance: NA
v_gene: TRBV6-5
CDR3aa: CASTYPRGGDTQYF
CDR3nt: TGTGCCAGCACCTACCCCAGAGGGGGAGATACGCAGTATTTT

j_gene: TRBJ1-6
d_gene: NA
abundance: NA
v_gene: TRBV30
CDR3aa: CARGRGEGSPLHF
CDR3nt: TGTGCCCGGGGGAGGGGTGAGGGCTCACCCCTCCACTTT